This record covers a single T cell receptor beta chain. The target antigen is unknown. Only in-frame clones appear in the TCRdb table, and some are missing; sequencing was by immunoSEQ multiplex PCR. The top ten clones hold under 0.35% of a sample with some 120,000 clones, 80% to 95% of them seen once. V trimming: 2 bases; J trimming: 6 bases; junction bases outside the gene matches: 6. The CDR3 is made up of 15 amino acids. Looked up from germline, CDR1 is SGHAT and CDR2 is FQNNGV. The entry originates in a study of T cell repertoires and HLA-DP antigens. For the study at large: In vitro CD4+ alloreactivity was against HeLa-presented HLA-DP. DNA input averaged approximately 220 ng in sorted CD137+CD4+ and approximately 1,100 ng in pre-culture CD4+. One stimulator alloantigen differed from self by one groove amino acid; the other by ten. Notes on the study in general: Clones undetected before culture averaged about 35% against one allele and roughly 53% against the other.

The V and J genes are TRBV11-2 and TRBJ2-2; 7 bases are a match to TRBD2. Input material: CD4+ T cells from PBMCs. The clonotype was recovered from a woman under 30 in good health and CMV-seronegative. The CDR3 sequence is CASSLTLADSGELFF. In DNA, the CDR3 is TGTGCCAGCAGCTTAACCCTAGCGGATTCCGGGGAGCTGTTTTTT.